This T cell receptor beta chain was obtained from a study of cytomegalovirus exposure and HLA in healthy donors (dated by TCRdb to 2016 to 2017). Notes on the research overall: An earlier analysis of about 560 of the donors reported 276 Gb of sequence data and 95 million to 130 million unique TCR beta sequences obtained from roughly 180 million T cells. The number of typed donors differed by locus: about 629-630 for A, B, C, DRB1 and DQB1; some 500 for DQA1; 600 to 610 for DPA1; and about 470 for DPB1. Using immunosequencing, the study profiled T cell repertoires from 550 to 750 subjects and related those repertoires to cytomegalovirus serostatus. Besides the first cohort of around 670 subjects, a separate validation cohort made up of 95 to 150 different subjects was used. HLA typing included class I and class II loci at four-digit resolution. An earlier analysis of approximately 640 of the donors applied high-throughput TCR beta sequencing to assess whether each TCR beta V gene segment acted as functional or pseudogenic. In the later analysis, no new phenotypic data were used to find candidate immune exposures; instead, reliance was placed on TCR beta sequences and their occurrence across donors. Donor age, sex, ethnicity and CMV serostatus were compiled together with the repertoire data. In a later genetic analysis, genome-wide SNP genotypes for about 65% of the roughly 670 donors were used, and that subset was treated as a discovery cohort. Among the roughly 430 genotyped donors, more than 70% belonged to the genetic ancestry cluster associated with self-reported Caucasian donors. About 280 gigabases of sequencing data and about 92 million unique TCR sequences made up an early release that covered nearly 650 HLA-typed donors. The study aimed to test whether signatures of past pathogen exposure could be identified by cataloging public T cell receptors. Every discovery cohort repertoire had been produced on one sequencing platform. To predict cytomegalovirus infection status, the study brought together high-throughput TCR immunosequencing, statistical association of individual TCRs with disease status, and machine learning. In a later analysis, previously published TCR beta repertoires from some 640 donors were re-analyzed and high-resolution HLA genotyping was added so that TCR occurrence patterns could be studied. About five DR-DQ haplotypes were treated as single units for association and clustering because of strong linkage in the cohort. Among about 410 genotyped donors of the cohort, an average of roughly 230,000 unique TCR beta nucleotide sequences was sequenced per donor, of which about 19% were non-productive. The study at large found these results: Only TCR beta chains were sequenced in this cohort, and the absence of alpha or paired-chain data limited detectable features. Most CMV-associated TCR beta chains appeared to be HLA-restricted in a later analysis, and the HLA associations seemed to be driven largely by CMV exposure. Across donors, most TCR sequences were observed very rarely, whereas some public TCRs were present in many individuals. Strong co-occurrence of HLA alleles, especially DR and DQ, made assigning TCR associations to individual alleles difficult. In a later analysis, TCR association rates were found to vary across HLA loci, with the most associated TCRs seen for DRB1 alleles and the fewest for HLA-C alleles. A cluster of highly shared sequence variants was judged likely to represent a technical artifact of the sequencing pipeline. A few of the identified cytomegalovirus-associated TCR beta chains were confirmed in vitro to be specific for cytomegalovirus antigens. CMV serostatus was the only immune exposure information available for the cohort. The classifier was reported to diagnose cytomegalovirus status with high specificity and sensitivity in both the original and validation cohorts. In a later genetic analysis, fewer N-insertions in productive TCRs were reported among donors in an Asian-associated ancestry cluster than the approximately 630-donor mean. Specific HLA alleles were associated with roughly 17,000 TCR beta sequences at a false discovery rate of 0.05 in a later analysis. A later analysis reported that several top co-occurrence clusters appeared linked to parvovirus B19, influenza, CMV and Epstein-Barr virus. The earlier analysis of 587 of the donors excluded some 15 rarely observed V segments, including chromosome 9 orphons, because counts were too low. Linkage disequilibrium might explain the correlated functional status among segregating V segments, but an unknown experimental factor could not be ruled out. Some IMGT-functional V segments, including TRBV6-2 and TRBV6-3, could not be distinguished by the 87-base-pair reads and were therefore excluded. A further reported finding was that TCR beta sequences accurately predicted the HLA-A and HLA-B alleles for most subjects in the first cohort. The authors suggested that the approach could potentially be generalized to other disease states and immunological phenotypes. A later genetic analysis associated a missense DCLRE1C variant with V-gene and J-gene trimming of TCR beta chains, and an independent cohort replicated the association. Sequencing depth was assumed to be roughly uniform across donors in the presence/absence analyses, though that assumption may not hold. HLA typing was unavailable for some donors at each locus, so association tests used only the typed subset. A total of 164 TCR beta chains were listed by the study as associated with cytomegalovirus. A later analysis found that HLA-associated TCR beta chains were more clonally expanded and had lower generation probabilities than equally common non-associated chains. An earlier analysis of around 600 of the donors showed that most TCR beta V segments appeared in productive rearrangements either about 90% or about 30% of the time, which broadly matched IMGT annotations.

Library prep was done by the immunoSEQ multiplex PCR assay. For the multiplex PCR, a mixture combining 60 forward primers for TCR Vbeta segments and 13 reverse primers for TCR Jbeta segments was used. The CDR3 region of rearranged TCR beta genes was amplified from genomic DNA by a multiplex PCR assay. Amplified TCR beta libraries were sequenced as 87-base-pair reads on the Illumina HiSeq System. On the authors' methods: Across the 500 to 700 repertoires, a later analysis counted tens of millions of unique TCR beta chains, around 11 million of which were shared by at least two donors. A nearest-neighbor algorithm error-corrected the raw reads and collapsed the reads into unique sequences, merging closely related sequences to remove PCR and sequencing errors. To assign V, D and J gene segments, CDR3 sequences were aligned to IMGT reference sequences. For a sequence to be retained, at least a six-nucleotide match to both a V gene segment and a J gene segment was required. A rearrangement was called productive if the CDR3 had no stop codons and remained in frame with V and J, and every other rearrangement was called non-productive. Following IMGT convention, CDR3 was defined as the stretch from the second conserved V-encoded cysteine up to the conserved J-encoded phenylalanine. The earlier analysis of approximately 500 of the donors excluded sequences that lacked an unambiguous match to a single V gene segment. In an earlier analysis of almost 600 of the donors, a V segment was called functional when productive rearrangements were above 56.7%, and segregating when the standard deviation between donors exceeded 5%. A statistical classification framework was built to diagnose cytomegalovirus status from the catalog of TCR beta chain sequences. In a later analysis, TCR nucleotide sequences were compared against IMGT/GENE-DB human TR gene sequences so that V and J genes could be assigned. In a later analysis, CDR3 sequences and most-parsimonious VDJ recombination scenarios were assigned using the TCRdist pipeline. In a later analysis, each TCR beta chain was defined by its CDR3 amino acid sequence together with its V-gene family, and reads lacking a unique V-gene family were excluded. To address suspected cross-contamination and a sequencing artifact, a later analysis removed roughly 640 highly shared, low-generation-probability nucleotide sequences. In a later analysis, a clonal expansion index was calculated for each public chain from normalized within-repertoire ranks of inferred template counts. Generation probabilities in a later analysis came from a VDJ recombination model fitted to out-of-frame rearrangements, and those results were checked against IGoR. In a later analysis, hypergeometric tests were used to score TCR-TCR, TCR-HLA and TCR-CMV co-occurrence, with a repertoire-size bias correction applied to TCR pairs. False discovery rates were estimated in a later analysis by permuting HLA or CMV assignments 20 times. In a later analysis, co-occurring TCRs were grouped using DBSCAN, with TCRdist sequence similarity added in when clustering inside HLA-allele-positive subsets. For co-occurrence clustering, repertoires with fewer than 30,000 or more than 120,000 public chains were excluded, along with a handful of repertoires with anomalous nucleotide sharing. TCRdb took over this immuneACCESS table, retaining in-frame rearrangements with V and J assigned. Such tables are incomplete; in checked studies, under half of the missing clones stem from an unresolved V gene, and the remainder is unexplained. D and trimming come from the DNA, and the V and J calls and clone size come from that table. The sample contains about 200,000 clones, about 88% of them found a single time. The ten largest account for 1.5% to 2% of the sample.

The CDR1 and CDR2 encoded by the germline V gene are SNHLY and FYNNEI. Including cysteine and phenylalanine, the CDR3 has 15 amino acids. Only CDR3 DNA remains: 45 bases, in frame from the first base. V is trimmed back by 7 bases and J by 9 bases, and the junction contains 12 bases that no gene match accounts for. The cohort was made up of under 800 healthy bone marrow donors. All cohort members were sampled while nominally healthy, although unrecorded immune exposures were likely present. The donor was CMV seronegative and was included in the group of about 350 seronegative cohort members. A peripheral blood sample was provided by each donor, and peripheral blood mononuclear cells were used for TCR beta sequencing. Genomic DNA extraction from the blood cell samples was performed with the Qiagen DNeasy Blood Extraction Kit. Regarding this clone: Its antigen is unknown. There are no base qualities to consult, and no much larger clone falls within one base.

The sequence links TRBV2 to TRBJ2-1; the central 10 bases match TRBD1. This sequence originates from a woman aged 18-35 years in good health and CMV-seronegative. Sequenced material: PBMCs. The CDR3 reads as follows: CASKGRTGGRGEQFF. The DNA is TGTGCCAGCAAAGGCCGGACAGGGGGTCGAGGTGAGCAGTTCTTC.